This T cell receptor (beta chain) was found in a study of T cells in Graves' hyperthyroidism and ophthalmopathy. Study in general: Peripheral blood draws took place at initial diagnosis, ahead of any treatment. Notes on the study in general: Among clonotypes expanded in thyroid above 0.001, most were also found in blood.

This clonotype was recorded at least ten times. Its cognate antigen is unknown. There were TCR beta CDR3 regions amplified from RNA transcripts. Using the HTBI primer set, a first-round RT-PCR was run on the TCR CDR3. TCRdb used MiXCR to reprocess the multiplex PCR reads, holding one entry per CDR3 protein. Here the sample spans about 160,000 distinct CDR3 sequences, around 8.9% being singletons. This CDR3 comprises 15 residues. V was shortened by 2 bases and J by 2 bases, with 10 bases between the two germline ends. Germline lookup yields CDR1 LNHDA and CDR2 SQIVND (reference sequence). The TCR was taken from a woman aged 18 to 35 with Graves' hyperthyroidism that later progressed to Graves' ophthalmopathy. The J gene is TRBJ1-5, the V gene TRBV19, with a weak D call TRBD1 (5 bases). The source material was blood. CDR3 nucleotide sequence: TGTGCCAGTAGTATACAGGGTACGGGCAATCAGCCCCAGCATTTT. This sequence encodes CASSIQGTGNQPQHF.